This paragraph covers one TCR beta chain sequence. The antigen it binds to is not known. Per-nucleotide qualities are absent, and no much larger clonotype sits a single base away. Inclusive of the bounding cysteine and phenylalanine, the CDR3 is 15 residues long. CDR3 DNA only is kept here, 45 bases in frame from base 1. Trimming takes 0 bases from V and 3 bases from J, and the germline ends sit 12 bases apart. The germline V gene specifies MNHNS as CDR1 and SASEGT as CDR2. Separate from the roughly 630-subject first cohort, the validation cohort of 95 to 150 subjects was the group to which the donors belonged. This specimen comes from a study of cytomegalovirus exposure and HLA in healthy donors (dated by TCRdb to 2017 to 2019). About the study as a whole: According to a later analysis, one platform produced both the 120 validation repertoires and the 666 repertoires of the first cohort. The study was designed to test whether signatures of past pathogen exposure could be identified by cataloging public T cell receptors. Along with the 666-subject first cohort, a separate validation cohort of 120 different subjects was used. To predict cytomegalovirus infection status, the study combined high-throughput TCR immunosequencing, statistical association of individual TCRs with disease status, and machine learning. The full study reports these points: The authors suggested that the approach could potentially be generalized to other disease states and immunological phenotypes. The study gave a list of over 150 TCR beta chains associated with cytomegalovirus. Subsequent analysis determined that TCRs grouped into clusters in the first cohort also showed a tendency toward co-occurrence across the 130 or so validation repertoires, and approximately 93% of cluster scores exceeded 0. Cytomegalovirus status was reported to be diagnosed by the classifier with high specificity and sensitivity in both the original and validation cohorts. Most TCR sequences were seen in very few donors, while some public TCRs were found in many individuals. In vitro tests confirmed that a few of the cytomegalovirus-associated TCR beta chains recognize cytomegalovirus antigens. A later analysis had no HLA typing for the validation cohort, so co-occurrence there was scored across all 120 repertoires.

Libraries were constructed by the immunoSEQ multiplex PCR assay. For the original study's pipeline: To diagnose cytomegalovirus status from the catalog of TCR beta chain sequences, a statistical classification framework was built. TCRdb holds this immuneACCESS table with in-frame rearrangements only. Some clones are missing; in checked studies, unresolved V genes explain under half, and the rest has no known cause. For V, J and clone size, that table is used; D and trimming come from the DNA. In all, the sample holds 86,000 or so clones, and 95% to 97% of those were seen once. Approximately 1.5% of the sample belongs to the ten largest clones.

This clonotype was obtained from a man aged 18 to 29 in good health and CMV-seropositive. The V and J segments used are TRBV6-1 and TRBJ2-7, with the D gene call left open. Sequenced sample: PBMCs. The sequenced DNA is TGTGCCAGCAGTGAAGCGGTTAGTTTCGTCTACGAGCAGTACTTC. Its product reads: CASSEAVSFVYEQYF.